A single sample gave rise to the 2 T cell receptor beta chains below, sequenced in a study of T-cell memory formation after mild COVID-19. One entry per CDR3 protein results from TCRdb running MiXCR on the 5' RACE reads. The repertoire holds 450,000 or so distinct CDR3 sequences, with approximately 20% as singletons. Source material: PBMCs or a T cell subset sorted from them (not recorded which). These receptors were taken from an adult woman who had mild COVID-19 (a few samples of this study predate the infection). Cell type and time point are not known.

V is TRBV19 and J is TRBJ2-7; D call uncertain. Germline V gene data show CDR1 as LNHDA and CDR2 as SQIVND (reference sequence). The V end was cut by 4 bases, the J end by 3 bases, with 16 bases between. CDR3 length: 15 amino acids. The CDR3 DNA reads as TGTGCCAGTAGTAGTGGCAATCCTGGGTTCTACGAGCAGTACTTC. It yields the protein CASSSGNPGFYEQYF.

The chain joins TRBV7-2 to TRBJ2-2; 8 nucleotides align to TRBD2. This CDR3 has 17 amino acids. Germline V gene data show CDR1 as SGHTA and CDR2 as FQGNSA. J was trimmed by 6 bases and V by 0 bases; bases with no gene match: 9. CDR3 loop: CASSLAGLAGAAGELFF. The CDR3 DNA is TGTGCCAGCAGCTTAGCGGGGCTAGCGGGCGCTGCCGGGGAGCTGTTTTTT.